Shown below are 13 T cell receptor beta chains from a single sample sequenced in a study of cytomegalovirus exposure and HLA in healthy donors. Profiling relied on immunoSEQ multiplex PCR, and the TCRdb table lists in-frame clones only, not all of them. The table has approximately 160,000 clones, about 90% seen once; the top ten hold about a tenth. Material for sequencing was PBMCs. These receptors all stem from a woman aged 18 to 35 in good health and CMV-seropositive.

The chain carries TRBV27 and TRBJ2-3; D may be TRBD1 (5 bases). V lost 4 bases to trimming and J lost 0 bases, with 5 bases between them. CDR1 MNHEY and CDR2 SMNVEV come from the germline V gene (reference sequence). The CDR3 is 13 residues long. This CDR3 reads CASSYRSTDTQYF. CDR3 coding DNA: TGTGCCAGCAGTTACAGGAGCACAGATACGCAGTATTTT.

Within the sample, this clone is medium-sized. The chain recombines TRBV4-2 with TRBJ2-5; TRBD2 aligns across 8 bases. V trimming: 1 base; J trimming: 3 bases; junction bases outside the gene matches: 13. CDR3 length equals 18 residues. In germline, CDR1 is LGHNA, CDR2 YNFKEQ. This CDR3 is CASSQALGTSSHKETQYF. The CDR3 region has the DNA TGTGCCAGCAGCCAAGCCCTCGGGACTAGTAGTCACAAAGAGACCCAGTACTTC.

The rearrangement joins TRBV5-1 to TRBJ2-5; 9 nucleotides line up with TRBD2. Trimming at V came to 4 bases and at J to 5 bases, leaving 12 bases not matched to a gene. The CDR3 loop spans 16 amino acids. CDR1 and CDR2 from the germline V gene are SGHRS and YFSETQ. CDR3 in DNA: TGCGCCAGCAGCCCCGCAGGCGGGAGGGCCTATGAGACCCAGTACTTC. This sequence encodes CASSPAGGRAYETQYF. The entire variable domain, with the rest obtained from reference TRBV5-1 and TRBJ2-5, is as follows: KAGVTQTPRYLIKTRGQQVTLSCSPISGHRSVSWYQQTPGQGLQFLFEYFSETQRNKGNFPGRFSGRQFSNSRSEMNVSTLELGDSALYLCASSPAGGRAYETQYFGPGTRLLVL.

The rearrangement uses TRBV5-6 and TRBJ2-1; D possibly corresponds to TRBD2 (6 bases). Germline V lookup: CDR1 SGHDT, CDR2 YYEEEE. This CDR3 has 15 amino acids. Trimming stripped 4 bases from V and 5 bases from J, with 16 bases between. The CDR3 coding sequence is TGTGCCAGCAGCATAGGCGGGAAGTCTAACAATGAGCAGTTCTTC. Translating gives CASSIGGKSNNEQFF.

J is TRBJ2-7 and V is TRBV30; 10 bases map to TRBD1. The CDR3 has 12 residues. Germline assignment: CDR1 GTSNPN and CDR2 SVGIG (reference sequence). The CDR3 bases are TGTGTCGCTGACAGGGGGCCCTACGAGCAGTACTTC. Its protein is CVADRGPYEQYF.

The CDR3 spells CASSVGQTWEIDTQYF. In DNA, the CDR3 is TGTGCCAGCAGCGTAGGCCAAACCTGGGAGATAGATACGCAGTATTTT. The V gene is TRBV9, the J gene TRBJ2-3; the D gene is possibly TRBD2 (5 bases). CDR1 and CDR2 from the germline V gene are SGDLS and YYNGEE. The CDR3 sequence is 16 residues long. With 0 bases removed from V and 5 bases from J, the gap between germline ends came to 16 bases.

The chain links TRBV9 to TRBJ2-2; a weak D match, TRBD2 (6 bases). The ends were cut back, 4 bases at V and 2 bases at J, with 18 bases in the middle. In germline, CDR1 is SGDLS, CDR2 YYNGEE. The CDR3 covers 17 residues. The CDR3 DNA follows: TGTGCCAGCAGCTCCCGCCGTAGGGCGGGAAACACCGGGGAGCTGTTTTTT. Translating gives CASSSRRRAGNTGELFF.

The rearrangement links TRBV6-1 to TRBJ1-5; 7 bases agree with TRBD1. The CDR3 has 14 residues. V shed 6 bases and J 3 bases; nucleotides not matched to a gene: 5. Germline V gives CDR1 MNHNS, CDR2 SASEGT. In nucleotides, the CDR3 is TGTGCCAGCAGAGACAGGGAGCCCAATCAGCCCCAGCATTTT. Residues: CASRDREPNQPQHF.

The chain employs TRBV27 and TRBJ1-1; D may be TRBD1 (5 bases). Per germline, CDR1 MNHEY and CDR2 SMNVEV (reference sequence). With 0 bases removed from V and 3 bases from J, the gap between germline ends came to 17 bases. The CDR3 spans 17 residues. The CDR3 DNA is TGTGCCAGCAGTTTATCGATGGCGGGGGGGTCGGACACTGAAGCTTTCTTT. It is translated as CASSLSMAGGSDTEAFF.

This chain links TRBV4-3 with TRBJ2-4, with 9 nucleotides matching TRBD1. The CDR3 consists of 17 residues. J lost 0 bases, V lost 4 bases, and 7 bases had no gene match. Looked up from germline, CDR1 is LGHNA and CDR2 is YSLEER. The CDR3 DNA sequence: TGCGCCAGCAGCCCGGACAGGGGTCAACTAGCCAAAAACATTCAGTACTTC. Translated: CASSPDRGQLAKNIQYF.

As concerns this clone: Other DNA variants within this sample encode the same CDR3. This rearrangement joins TRBV10-1 to TRBJ2-1, with TRBD2 identical over 12 bases. V shed 8 bases and J 6 bases; nucleotides not matched to a gene: 5. CDR1 is WNHNN, CDR2 SYGVQD, per germline (reference sequence). The CDR3 consists of 14 residues. CDR3 residues: CASSRTSGINEQFF. For the CDR3, the DNA is TGCGCCAGCTCCAGGACTAGCGGGATCAATGAGCAGTTCTTC.

This clone occurred a few times. The V gene is TRBV7-9, the J gene TRBJ1-5; 10 bases are a match to TRBD1. Trimming removed 5 bases from V and 8 bases from J; junction bases left unmatched: 3. The germline V gene encodes CDR1 SEHNR and CDR2 FQNEAQ (reference sequence). This CDR3 has 13 amino acids. In DNA form, the CDR3 reads TGTGCCAGCAGCGGGACAGGGGTTGAGCCCCAGCATTTT. Translated: CASSGTGVEPQHF.

The genes are TRBV18 and TRBJ2-7, with TRBD1 matching 9 bases. Trimming cost V 3 bases and J 1 base; bases outside gene matches: 7. The CDR3 length is 16 residues. Looked up from germline, CDR1 is KGHSH and CDR2 is LQKENI. The CDR3 DNA follows: TGTGCCAGCTCACCCGGGACAGGGATGACATCCTACGAGCAGTACTTC. Protein product: CASSPGTGMTSYEQYF.